This T cell receptor beta chain was sequenced during a study of cytomegalovirus exposure and HLA in healthy donors. About the study: Within the Caucasian-associated ancestry cluster were roughly 82% of the 350 to 400 genotyped donors.

This CDR3 contains 16 residues. The V and J ends lost 0 bases and 4 bases respectively, with 16 bases between them. In germline, CDR1 is SGHRS, CDR2 YFSETQ. Primers: 60 Vbeta forward and 13 Jbeta reverse. TCRdb's copy holds only in-frame clones and misses some; the assay was immunoSEQ multiplex PCR. Of roughly 220,000 clones in the sample, 75% to 90% are singletons; the top ten hold 2.5% to 3%. Among the donors, all were healthy bone marrow donors. Donors counted as nominally healthy when sampled, yet unrecorded immune exposures were likely. The TCR was taken from a woman between 40 and 50 years old in good health and CMV-seronegative. The sequenced sample consisted of PBMCs. The rearrangement joins TRBV5-1 to TRBJ1-1; weak D call: TRBD1 (6 bases). CDR3 in DNA: TGCGCCAGCAGCTTGGTAGCCGGACAGACGGGCACTGAAGCTTTCTTT. Protein product: CASSLVAGQTGTEAFF. The full variable domain, rest sourced from reference TRBV5-1 and TRBJ1-1, is KAGVTQTPRYLIKTRGQQVTLSCSPISGHRSVSWYQQTPGQGLQFLFEYFSETQRNKGNFPGRFSGRQFSNSRSEMNVSTLELGDSALYLCASSLVAGQTGTEAFFGQGTRLTVV.